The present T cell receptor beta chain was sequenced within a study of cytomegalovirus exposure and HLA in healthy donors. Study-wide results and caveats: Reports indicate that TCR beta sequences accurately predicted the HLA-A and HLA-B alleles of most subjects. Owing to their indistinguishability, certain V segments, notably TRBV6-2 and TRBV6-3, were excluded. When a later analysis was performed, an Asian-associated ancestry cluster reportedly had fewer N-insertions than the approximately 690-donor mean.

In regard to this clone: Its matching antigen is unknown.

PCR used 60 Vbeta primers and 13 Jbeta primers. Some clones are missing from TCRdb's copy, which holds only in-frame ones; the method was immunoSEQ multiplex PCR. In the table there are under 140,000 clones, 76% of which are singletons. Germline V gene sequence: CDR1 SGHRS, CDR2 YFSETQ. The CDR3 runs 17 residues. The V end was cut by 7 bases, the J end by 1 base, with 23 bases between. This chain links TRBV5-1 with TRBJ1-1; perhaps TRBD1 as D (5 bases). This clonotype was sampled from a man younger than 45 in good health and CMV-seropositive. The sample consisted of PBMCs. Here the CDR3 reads CASRSGIYGRANTEAFF. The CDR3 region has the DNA TGCGCCAGCCGTTCAGGGATTTACGGACGGGCGAACACTGAAGCTTTCTTT. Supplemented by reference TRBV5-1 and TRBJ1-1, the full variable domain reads KAGVTQTPRYLIKTRGQQVTLSCSPISGHRSVSWYQQTPGQGLQFLFEYFSETQRNKGNFPGRFSGRQFSNSRSEMNVSTLELGDSALYLCASRSGIYGRANTEAFFGQGTRLTVV.